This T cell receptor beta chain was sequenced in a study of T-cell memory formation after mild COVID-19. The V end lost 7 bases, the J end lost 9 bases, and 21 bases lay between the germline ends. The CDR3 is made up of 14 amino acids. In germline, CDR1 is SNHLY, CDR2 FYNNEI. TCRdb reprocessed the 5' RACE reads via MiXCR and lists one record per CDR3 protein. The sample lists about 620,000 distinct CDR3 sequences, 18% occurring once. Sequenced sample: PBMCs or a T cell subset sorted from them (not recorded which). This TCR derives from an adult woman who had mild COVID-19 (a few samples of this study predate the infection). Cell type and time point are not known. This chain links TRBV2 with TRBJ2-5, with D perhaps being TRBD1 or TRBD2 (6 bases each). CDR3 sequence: CASTRDTGGSPQYF. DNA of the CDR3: TGTGCCAGCACACGGGACACCGGGGGTAGTCCCCAGTACTTC.